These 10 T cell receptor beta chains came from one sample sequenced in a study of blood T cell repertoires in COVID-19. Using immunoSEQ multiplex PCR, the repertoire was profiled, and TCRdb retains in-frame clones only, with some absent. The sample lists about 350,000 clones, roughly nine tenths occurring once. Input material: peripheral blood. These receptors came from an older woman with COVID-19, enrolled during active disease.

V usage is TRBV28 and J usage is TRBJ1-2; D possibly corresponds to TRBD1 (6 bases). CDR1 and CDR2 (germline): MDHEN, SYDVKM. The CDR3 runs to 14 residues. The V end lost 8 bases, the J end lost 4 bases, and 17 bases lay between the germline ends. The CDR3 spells CASHLPGQPYGYTF. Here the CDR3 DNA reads TGTGCCAGCCATCTACCGGGACAACCCTATGGCTACACCTTC.

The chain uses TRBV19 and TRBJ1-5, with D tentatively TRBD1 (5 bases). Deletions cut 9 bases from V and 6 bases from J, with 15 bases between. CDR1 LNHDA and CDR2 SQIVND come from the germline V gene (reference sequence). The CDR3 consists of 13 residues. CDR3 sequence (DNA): TGTGCCAGCGCCGACAGTCCCGGTCAGCCCCAGCATTTT. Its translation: CASADSPGQPQHF. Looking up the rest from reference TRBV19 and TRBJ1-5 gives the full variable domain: DGGITQSPKYLFRKEGQNVTLSCEQNLNHDAMYWYRQDPGQGLRLIYYSQIVNDFQKGDIAEGYSVSREKKESFPLTVTSAQKNPTAFYLCASADSPGQPQHFGDGTRLSIL.

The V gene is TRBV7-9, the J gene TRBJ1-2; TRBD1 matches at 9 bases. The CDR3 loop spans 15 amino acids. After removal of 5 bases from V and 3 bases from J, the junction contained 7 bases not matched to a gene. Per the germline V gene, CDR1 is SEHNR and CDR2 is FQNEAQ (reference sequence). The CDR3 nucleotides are TGTGCCAGCAGCCCGTGGACAGGGGACGACTATGGCTACACCTTC. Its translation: CASSPWTGDDYGYTF.

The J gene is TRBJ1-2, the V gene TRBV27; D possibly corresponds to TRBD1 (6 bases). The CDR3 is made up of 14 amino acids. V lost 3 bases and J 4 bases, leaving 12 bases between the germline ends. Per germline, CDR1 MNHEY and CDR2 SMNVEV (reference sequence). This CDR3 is CASSFLDRPYGYTF. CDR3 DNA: TGTGCCAGCAGTTTTTTAGACAGGCCCTATGGCTACACCTTC.

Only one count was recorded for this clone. The CDR3 spells CASSQLAGVPDTQYF. CDR3 coding DNA: TGTGCCAGCAGCCAACTAGCGGGGGTGCCAGATACGCAGTATTTT. V is TRBV13 and J is TRBJ2-3; 11 positions match TRBD2. This CDR3 region has 15 residues. V was pared by 5 bases and J by 4 bases, with 5 bases of the junction left unmatched. CDR1 PRHDT and CDR2 FYEKMQ come from the germline V gene (reference sequence).

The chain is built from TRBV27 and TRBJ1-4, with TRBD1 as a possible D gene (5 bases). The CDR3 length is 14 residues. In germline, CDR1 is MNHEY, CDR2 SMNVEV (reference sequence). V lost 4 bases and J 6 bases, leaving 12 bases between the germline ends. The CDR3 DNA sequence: TGTGCCAGCAGTTCTGGGGGAGGTTATGAAAAACTGTTTTTT. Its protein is CASSSGGGYEKLFF.

CDR3 in DNA: TGTGCCAGCAGCCATTCCCAAGTAGAGTCTGGCTACACCTTC. Its translation is CASSHSQVESGYTF. This chain joins TRBV4-2 and TRBJ1-2, with D hard to call. From germline, CDR1 is LGHNA and CDR2 YNFKEQ. Trimming shortened V by 3 bases and J by 7 bases, and 15 bases separated the two germline ends. There are 14 residues in the CDR3.

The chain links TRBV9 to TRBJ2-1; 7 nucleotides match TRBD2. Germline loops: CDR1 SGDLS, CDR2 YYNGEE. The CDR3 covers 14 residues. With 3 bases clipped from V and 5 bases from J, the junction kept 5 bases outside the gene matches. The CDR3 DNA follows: TGTGCCAGCAGCGACCGGGACTATAACAATGAGCAGTTCTTC. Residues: CASSDRDYNNEQFF.

The CDR3 region is CASSLAGRTGGVNTEAFF. The CDR3 nucleotides read TGCGCCAGCAGCTTGGCAGGCAGGACAGGGGGCGTGAACACTGAAGCTTTCTTT. This chain joins TRBV5-1 and TRBJ1-1, with 11 bases identical to TRBD1. The CDR3 consists of 18 residues. V trimming: 0 bases; J trimming: 0 bases; junction bases outside the gene matches: 7. The V gene's germline CDR1 is SGHRS and CDR2 YFSETQ.

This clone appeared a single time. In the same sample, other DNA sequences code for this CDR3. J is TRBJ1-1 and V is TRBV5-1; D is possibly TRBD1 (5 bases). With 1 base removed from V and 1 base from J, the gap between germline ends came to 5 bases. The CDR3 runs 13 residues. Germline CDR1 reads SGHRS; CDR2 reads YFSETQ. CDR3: CASSLTGNTEAFF. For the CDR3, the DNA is TGCGCCAGCAGCTTGACAGGGAACACTGAAGCTTTCTTT.